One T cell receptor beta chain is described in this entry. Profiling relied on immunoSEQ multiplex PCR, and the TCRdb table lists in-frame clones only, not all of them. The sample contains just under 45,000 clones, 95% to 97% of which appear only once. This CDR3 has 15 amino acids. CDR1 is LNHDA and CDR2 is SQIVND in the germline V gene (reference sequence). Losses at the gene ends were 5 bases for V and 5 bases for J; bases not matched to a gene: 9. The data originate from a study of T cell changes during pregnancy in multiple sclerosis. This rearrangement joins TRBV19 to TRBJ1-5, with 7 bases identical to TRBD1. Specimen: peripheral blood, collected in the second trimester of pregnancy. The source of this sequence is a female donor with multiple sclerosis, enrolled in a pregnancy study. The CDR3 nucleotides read TGTGCCAGTAGTCCGACGGACAGGTATGATCAGCCCCAGCATTTT. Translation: CASSPTDRYDQPQHF.